This is a list of T cell receptor beta chains from one sample in a study of blood T cell repertoires in COVID-19. Libraries were prepared by immunoSEQ multiplex PCR; TCRdb keeps only in-frame clonotypes and omits some of them. This table has tens of thousands of clones, 86% appearing once. What was sequenced was peripheral blood. These receptors originate from a woman older than 75 in a cohort sampled during active or convalescent COVID-19. Both conserved end residues are part of each CDR3. A D gene is named only where the DNA matches it firmly. Only part of the rows carry a size: once, few, many, or a class if the clone is expanded.

v_gene: TRBV19; j_gene: TRBJ2-5; abundance: .; d_gene: TRBD2; CDR3aa: CASSIVTSGRQETQYF; CDR3nt: TGTGCCAGTAGTATAGTCACTAGCGGGAGACAAGAGACCCAGTACTTC
v_gene: TRBV5-5; j_gene: TRBJ2-1; abundance: few; d_gene: TRBD2; CDR3aa: CASSFQLAGGNEQFF; CDR3nt: TGTGCCAGCAGCTTTCAACTAGCGGGAGGCAATGAGCAGTTCTTC
v_gene: TRBV10-1; j_gene: TRBJ1-1; abundance: .; d_gene: .; CDR3aa: CASSESNGFEAFF; CDR3nt: TGCGCCAGCAGTGAGTCGAACGGTTTTGAAGCTTTCTTT
v_gene: TRBV2; j_gene: TRBJ2-3; abundance: .; d_gene: TRBD2; CDR3aa: CASSERLAGTIGGTQYF; CDR3nt: TGTGCCAGCAGTGAAAGGCTAGCGGGGACCATTGGAGGTACGCAGTATTTT
v_gene: TRBV19; j_gene: TRBJ1-2; abundance: .; d_gene: TRBD1; CDR3aa: CASSISGQVHHDYGYTF; CDR3nt: TGTGCCAGTAGTATCTCAGGACAGGTCCACCATGACTATGGCTACACCTTC
v_gene: TRBV7-3; j_gene: TRBJ2-7; abundance: .; d_gene: TRBD2; CDR3aa: CASSSLAAGGEQYF; CDR3nt: TGTGCCAGCAGCTCCCTGGCCGCGGGAGGCGAGCAGTACTTC
v_gene: TRBV24-1; j_gene: TRBJ2-1; abundance: .; d_gene: .; CDR3aa: CATSEGPSYNEQFF; CDR3nt: TGTGCCACCAGTGAGGGGCCCTCCTACAATGAGCAGTTCTTC
v_gene: TRBV2; j_gene: TRBJ2-2; abundance: .; d_gene: .; CDR3aa: CASTTEKTGELFF; CDR3nt: TGTGCCAGCACCACGGAGAAAACCGGGGAGCTGTTTTTT
v_gene: TRBV5-1; j_gene: TRBJ1-2; abundance: .; d_gene: .; CDR3aa: CASSLAGGLVDGYTF; CDR3nt: TGCGCCAGCAGCTTGGCCGGGGGGCTTGTGGATGGCTACACCTTC
v_gene: TRBV18; j_gene: TRBJ1-4; abundance: .; d_gene: .; CDR3aa: CASSGGTTNEKLFF; CDR3nt: TGTGCCAGCTCCGGCGGAACAACTAATGAAAAACTGTTTTTT
v_gene: TRBV25-1; j_gene: TRBJ2-5; abundance: .; d_gene: TRBD1; CDR3aa: CASSDSDRLETQYF; CDR3nt: TGTGCCAGCAGTGACTCGGACAGGCTAGAGACCCAGTACTTC
v_gene: TRBV2; j_gene: TRBJ2-1; abundance: .; d_gene: .; CDR3aa: CASNPTSSNEQFF; CDR3nt: TGTGCCAGCAACCCGACTAGTAGCAATGAGCAGTTCTTC
v_gene: TRBV11-3; j_gene: TRBJ2-5; abundance: .; d_gene: TRBD2; CDR3aa: CASSLRAGRVSGETQYF; CDR3nt: TGTGCCAGCAGCTTACGGGCAGGGAGGGTTTCTGGGGAGACCCAGTACTTC
v_gene: TRBV11-2; j_gene: TRBJ2-5; abundance: once; d_gene: TRBD2; CDR3aa: CASSGRAGEETQYF; CDR3nt: TGTGCCAGCAGCGGGAGGGCTGGGGAGGAGACCCAGTACTTC